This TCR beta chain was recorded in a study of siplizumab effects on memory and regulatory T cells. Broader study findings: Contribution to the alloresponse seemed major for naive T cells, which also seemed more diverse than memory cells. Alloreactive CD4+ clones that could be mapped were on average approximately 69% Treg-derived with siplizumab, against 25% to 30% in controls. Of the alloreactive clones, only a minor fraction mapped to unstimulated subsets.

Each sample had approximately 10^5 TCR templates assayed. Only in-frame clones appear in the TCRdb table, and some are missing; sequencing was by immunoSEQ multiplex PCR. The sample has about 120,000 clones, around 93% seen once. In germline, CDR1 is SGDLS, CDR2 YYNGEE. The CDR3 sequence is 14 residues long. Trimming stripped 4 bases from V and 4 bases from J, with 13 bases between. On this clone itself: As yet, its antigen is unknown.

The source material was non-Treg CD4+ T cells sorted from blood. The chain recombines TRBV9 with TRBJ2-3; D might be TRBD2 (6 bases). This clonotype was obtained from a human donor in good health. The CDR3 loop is CASSLELAADTQYF. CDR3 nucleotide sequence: TGTGCCAGCAGCCTCGAACTAGCAGCAGATACGCAGTATTTT.